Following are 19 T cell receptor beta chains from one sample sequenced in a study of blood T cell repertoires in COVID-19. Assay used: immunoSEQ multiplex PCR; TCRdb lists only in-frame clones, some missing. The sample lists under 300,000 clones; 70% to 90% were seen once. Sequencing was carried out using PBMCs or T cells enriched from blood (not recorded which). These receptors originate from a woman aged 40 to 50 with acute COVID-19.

Written as DNA, the CDR3 is TGCGCCAGCAGCGCACAGGGAACTTATGGCTACACCTTC. It translates to CASSAQGTYGYTF. The chain combines TRBV5-1 with TRBJ1-2, with D possibly being TRBD1 (6 bases). The length of the CDR3 is 13 residues. The V gene lost 4 bases and the J gene lost 5 bases, with 12 bases spanning the gap. Germline lookup yields CDR1 SGHRS and CDR2 YFSETQ.

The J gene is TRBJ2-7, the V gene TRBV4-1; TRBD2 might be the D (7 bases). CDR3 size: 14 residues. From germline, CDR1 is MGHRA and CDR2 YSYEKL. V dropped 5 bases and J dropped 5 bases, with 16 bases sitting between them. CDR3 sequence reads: CASSGGAGSNEQYF. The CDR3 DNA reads TGCGCCAGCAGCGGGGGGGCAGGGTCCAACGAGCAGTACTTC.

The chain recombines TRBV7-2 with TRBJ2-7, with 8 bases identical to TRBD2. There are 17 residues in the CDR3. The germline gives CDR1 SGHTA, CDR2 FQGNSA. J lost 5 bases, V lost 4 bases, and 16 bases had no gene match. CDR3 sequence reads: CASSSRPGGALSHEQYF. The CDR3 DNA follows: TGTGCCAGCAGCTCGCGTCCCGGGGGGGCGTTAAGCCACGAGCAGTACTTC.

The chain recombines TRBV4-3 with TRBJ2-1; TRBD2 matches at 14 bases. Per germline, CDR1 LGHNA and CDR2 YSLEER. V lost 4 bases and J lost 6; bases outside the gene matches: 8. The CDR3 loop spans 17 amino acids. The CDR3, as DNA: TGCGCCAGCAGCCTGTCGGGACTAGCGGGAGTGGGCAATGAGCAGTTCTTC. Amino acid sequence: CASSLSGLAGVGNEQFF.

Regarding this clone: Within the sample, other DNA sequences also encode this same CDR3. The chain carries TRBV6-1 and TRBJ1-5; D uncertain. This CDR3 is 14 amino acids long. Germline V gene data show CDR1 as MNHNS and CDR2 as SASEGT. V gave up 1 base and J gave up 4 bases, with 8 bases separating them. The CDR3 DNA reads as TGTGCCAGCAGTGAAGAGAGGAAGAATCAGCCCCAGCATTTT. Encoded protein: CASSEERKNQPQHF.

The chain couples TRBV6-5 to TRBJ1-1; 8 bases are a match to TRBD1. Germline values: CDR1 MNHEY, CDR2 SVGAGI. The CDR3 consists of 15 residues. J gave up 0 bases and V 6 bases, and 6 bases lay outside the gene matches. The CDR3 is CASRPGQAMNTEAFF. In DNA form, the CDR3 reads TGTGCCAGCAGGCCGGGACAGGCCATGAACACTGAAGCTTTCTTT.

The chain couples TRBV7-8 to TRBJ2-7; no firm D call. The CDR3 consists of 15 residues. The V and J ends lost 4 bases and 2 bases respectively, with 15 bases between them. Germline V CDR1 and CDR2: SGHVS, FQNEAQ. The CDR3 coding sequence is TGTGCCAGCAGCTATTCCGGCAGCGCGACCTACGAGCAGTACGTC. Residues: CASSYSGSATYEQYV.

The CDR3 nucleotides are TGTGCCATCAGAGGCGACAGGGAAAGGGGCGGCTACACCTTC. This sequence encodes CAIRGDRERGGYTF. The V gene is TRBV10-3, the J gene TRBJ1-2; 7 bases line up with TRBD1. The CDR3 totals 14 residues. J was trimmed by 8 bases and V by 6 bases; bases with no gene match: 12. Germline lookup yields CDR1 ENHRY and CDR2 SYGVKD.

In nucleotides, the CDR3 is TGCGCCAGCAGCTCCCGGGACAGGGCACAAGAGACCCAGTACTTC. Translated: CASSSRDRAQETQYF. The chain combines TRBV5-1 with TRBJ2-5; TRBD1 agrees at 9 bases. The CDR3 covers 15 residues. J was trimmed by 2 bases and V by 3 bases; bases with no gene match: 5. Per the germline V gene, CDR1 is SGHRS and CDR2 is YFSETQ.

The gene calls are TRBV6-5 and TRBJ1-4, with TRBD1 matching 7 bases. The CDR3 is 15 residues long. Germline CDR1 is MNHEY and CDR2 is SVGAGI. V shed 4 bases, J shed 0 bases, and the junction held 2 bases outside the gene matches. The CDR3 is CASSSQGATNEKLFF. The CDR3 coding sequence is TGTGCCAGCAGTTCCCAGGGGGCAACTAATGAAAAACTGTTTTTT.

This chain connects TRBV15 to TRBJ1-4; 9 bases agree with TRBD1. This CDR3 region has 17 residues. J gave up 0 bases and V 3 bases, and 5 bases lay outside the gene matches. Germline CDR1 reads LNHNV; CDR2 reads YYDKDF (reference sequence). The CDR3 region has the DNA TGTGCCACCAGCAGGGGGACAGGGCTAGCAACTAATGAAAAACTGTTTTTT. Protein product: CATSRGTGLATNEKLFF. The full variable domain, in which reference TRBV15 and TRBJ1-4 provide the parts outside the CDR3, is DAMVIQNPRYQVTQFGKPVTLSCSQTLNHNVMYWYQQKSSQAPKLLFHYYDKDFNNEADTPDNFQSRRPNTSFCFLDIRSPGLGDTAMYLCATSRGTGLATNEKLFFGSGTQLSVL.

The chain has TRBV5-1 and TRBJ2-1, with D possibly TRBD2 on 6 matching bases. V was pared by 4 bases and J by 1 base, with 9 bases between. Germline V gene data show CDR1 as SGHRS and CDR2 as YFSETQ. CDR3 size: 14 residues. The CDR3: CASSGGGSYNEQFF. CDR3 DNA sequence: TGCGCCAGCAGCGGCGGAGGGTCCTACAATGAGCAGTTCTTC.

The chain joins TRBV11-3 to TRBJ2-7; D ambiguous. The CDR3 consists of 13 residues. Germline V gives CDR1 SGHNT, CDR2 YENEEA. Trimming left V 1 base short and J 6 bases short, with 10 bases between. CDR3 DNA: TGTGCCAGCAGCTTAGGGCCCGCTCGCGAGCAGTACGTC. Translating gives CASSLGPAREQYV.

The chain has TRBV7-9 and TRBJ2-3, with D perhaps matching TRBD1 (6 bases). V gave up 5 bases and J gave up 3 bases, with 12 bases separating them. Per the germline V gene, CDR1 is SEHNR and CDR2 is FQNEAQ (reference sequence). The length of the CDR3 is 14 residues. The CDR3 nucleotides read TGTGCCAGCAGCCTGGGGGCCAGAACAGATACGCAGTATTTT. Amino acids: CASSLGARTDTQYF.

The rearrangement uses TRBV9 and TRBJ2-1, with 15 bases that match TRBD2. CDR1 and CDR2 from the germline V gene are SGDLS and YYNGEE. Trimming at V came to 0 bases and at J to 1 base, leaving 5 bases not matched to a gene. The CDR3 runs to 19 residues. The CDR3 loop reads CASSVGGLAGGRSYNEQFF. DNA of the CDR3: TGTGCCAGCAGCGTAGGGGGACTAGCGGGAGGTAGGTCCTACAATGAGCAGTTCTTC.

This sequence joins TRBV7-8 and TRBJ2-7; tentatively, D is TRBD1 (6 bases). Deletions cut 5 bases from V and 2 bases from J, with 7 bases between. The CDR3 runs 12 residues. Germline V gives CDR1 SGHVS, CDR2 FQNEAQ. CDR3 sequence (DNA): TGTGCCAGCAGCAACAGGGCCTACGAGCAGTACTTC. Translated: CASSNRAYEQYF.

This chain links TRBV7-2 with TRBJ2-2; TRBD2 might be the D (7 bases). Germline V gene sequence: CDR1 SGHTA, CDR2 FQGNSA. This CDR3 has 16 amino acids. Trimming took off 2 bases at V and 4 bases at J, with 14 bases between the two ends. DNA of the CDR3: TGTGCCAGCAGCTTAAATCGGGGGGCAGGCACCGGGGAGCTGTTTTTT. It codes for CASSLNRGAGTGELFF.

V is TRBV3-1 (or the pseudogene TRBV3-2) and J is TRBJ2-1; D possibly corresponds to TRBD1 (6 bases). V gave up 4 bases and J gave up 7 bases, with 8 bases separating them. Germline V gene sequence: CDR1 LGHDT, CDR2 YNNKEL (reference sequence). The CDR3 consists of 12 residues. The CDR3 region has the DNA TGTGCCAGCAGCCCTACAGGGAATGAGCAGTTCTTC. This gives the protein CASSPTGNEQFF.

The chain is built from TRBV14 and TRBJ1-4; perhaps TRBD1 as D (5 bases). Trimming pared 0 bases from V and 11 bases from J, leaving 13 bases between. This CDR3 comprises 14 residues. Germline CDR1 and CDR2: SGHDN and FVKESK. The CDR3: CASSQDWAGIKLFF. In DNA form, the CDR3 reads TGTGCCAGCAGCCAAGATTGGGCAGGGATTAAACTGTTTTTT.